Listed here is a single TCR beta chain. Its antigen is still unknown. The repertoire was sequenced with immunoSEQ multiplex PCR; TCRdb's copy has only in-frame clones and lacks some. The sample carries 65,000 to 85,000 clones, 88% recorded once. This sample was included in a study of T cell responses to AZD1222 COVID-19 vaccine. Study results and limitations: Sampled repertoires all dated from after the peak T cell response. Only a handful of AZD1222 recipients tested seropositive at baseline. Among spike-specific TCRs, nearly half reportedly target unmutated variant regions. White British ancestry dominated among donors, who included more females, and clonal diversity was possibly underestimated.

The V end lost 1 base, the J end lost 3 bases, and 12 bases lay between the germline ends. Germline-derived CDR1 and CDR2 are SGHTA and FQGNSA. The CDR3 contains 16 residues. The sequence was collected from an adult who received the MenACWY meningococcal vaccine as a control. The V gene is TRBV7-2, the J gene TRBJ1-4; weak D call: TRBD1 (5 bases). Material: peripheral blood, obtained 28 days after the second dose of the MenACWY control vaccine. In DNA, the CDR3 is TGTGCCAGCAGCTTAGAGGCAGTCAGGGCTAATGAAAAACTGTTTTTT. Translation gives CASSLEAVRANEKLFF.